This T cell receptor beta chain was sequenced during a study of cytomegalovirus exposure and HLA in healthy donors. The overall study: The 120 validation repertoires and the roughly 680 first-cohort repertoires shared a platform, a later analysis reported.

Germline V gene sequence: CDR1 MNHEY, CDR2 SMNVEV (reference sequence). Trimming shortened V by 5 bases and J by 4 bases, and 8 bases separated the two germline ends. The length of the CDR3 is 12 residues. Profiling relied on immunoSEQ multiplex PCR, and the TCRdb table lists in-frame clones only, not all of them. The repertoire holds about 64,000 clones, with 85% to 90% as singletons. Study results and limitations: The tendency of first-cohort TCR clusters to co-occur in the 120 or so validation repertoires was identified by a subsequent analysis. It was about 150 TCR beta chains that were listed as cytomegalovirus-associated. The classifier reportedly diagnosed cytomegalovirus status with high specificity and sensitivity.

As regards this clone: What it recognizes is unknown.

This clonotype originated in a woman between 18 and 30 years old in good health and CMV-seronegative. Sequenced: PBMCs. This chain connects TRBV27 to TRBJ1-2, with D hard to call. The DNA of the CDR3 is TGTGCCAGCAGTCACAGCCCCTATGGCTACACCTTC. The encoded protein is CASSHSPYGYTF.